This T cell receptor beta chain is from a study of beta chain features in type 1 diabetes. Study results and caveats: Equally in patients and controls, PCR might preferentially amplify shorter templates. TCRB CDR3s were moderately but significantly shorter in Type 1 diabetes patients in all four CD4+ subsets.

Sequencing targeted expressed TCRB transcripts, as all isolated RNA had been reverse transcribed. Assay: immunoSEQ multiplex PCR; the TCRdb copy retains only in-frame clones and omits some. The data hold fewer than 900,000 clones, with 17% observed a single time. As concerns this clone: Antigen unknown.

After removal of 5 bases from V and 4 bases from J, the junction contained 6 bases not matched to a gene. The CDR3 runs to 14 residues. Germline CDR1 reads ENHRY; CDR2 reads SYGVKD. The chain joins TRBV10-3 to TRBJ2-7; 9 bases map to TRBD1. The receptor was isolated from a woman aged 18 to 35 in good health. What was sequenced was naive CD4+ T cells from blood. The CDR3 reads CAISIGQGRYEQYF. The CDR3 DNA follows: TGTGCCATCAGTATAGGACAGGGGAGATACGAGCAGTACTTC.